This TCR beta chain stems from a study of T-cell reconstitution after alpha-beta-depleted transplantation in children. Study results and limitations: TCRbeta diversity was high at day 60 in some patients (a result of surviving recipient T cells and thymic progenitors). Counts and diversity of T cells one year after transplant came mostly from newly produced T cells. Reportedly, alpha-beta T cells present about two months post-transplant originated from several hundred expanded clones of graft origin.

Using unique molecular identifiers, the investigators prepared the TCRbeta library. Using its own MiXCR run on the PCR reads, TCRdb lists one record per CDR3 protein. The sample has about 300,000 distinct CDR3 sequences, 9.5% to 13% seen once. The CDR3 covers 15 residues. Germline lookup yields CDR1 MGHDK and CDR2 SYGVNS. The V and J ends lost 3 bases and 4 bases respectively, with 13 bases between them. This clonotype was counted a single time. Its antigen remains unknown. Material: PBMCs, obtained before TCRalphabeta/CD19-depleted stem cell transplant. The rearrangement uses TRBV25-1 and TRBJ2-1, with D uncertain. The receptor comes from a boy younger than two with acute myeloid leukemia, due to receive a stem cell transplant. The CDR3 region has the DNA TGTGCCAGCAGTGACAGCCCCAGACCTTACAATGAGCAGTTCTTC. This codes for CASSDSPRPYNEQFF.